This TCR beta chain was sequenced in a study of OX40 agonist ivuxolimab in advanced cancers. On the study more broadly: Each dose-escalation patient presented with hepatocellular carcinoma, melanoma, renal cell or head and neck cancer.

V gave up 5 bases and J gave up 1 base, with 13 bases separating them. Germline V lookup: CDR1 LNHDA, CDR2 SQIVND (reference sequence). This CDR3 has 15 residues. Data came from immunoSEQ multiplex PCR; TCRdb stores just in-frame clones and leaves some out. The sample contains about 69,000 clones, 85% to 90% of which appear only once. The sequence was obtained from an adult with an advanced solid tumor such as melanoma, head and neck, liver or kidney cancer. The source material was CD4+ or CD8+ T cells sorted from blood, sampled in a trial of the OX40 agonist ivuxolimab. The chain is built from TRBV19 and TRBJ2-3; D is unresolved. Written as DNA, the CDR3 is TGTGCCAGTAGTGGAACCGGGTGGGGCACAGATACGCAGTATTTT. As protein: CASSGTGWGTDTQYF. Looking up the rest from reference TRBV19 and TRBJ2-3 gives the full variable domain: DGGITQSPKYLFRKEGQNVTLSCEQNLNHDAMYWYRQDPGQGLRLIYYSQIVNDFQKGDIAEGYSVSREKKESFPLTVTSAQKNPTAFYLCASSGTGWGTDTQYFGPGTRLTVL.